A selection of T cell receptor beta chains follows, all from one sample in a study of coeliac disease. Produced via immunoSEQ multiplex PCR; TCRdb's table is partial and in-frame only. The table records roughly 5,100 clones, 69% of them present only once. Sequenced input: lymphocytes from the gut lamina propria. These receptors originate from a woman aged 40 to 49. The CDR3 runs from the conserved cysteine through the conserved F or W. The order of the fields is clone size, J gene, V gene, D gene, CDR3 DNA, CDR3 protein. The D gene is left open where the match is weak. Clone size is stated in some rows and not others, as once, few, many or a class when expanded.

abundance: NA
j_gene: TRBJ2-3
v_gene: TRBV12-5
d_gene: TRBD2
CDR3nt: TGTGCTAGTGGTTTGGGAGTGGCTAGCGGGGGCACAGATACGCAGTATTTT
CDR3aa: CASGLGVASGGTDTQYF

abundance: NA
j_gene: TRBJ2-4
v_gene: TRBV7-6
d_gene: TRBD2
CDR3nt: TGTGCCAGCAGCTTAGTTAGCGGGCTAGCCAAAAACATTCAGTACTTC
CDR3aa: CASSLVSGLAKNIQYF

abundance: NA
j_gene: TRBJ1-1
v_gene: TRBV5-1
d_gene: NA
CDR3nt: TGCGCCAGCAGCTTGCAAGACATGAACACTGAAGCTTTCTTT
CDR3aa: CASSLQDMNTEAFF

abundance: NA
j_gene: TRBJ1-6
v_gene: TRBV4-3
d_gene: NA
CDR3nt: TGCGCCAGCAGCCAAACACGCAGGGGTGGGAATTCACCCCTCCACTTT
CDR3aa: CASSQTRRGGNSPLHF

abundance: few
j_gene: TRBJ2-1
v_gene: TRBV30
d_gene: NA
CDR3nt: TGTGCCTGGGGGAAGCGGAGCTCCTACAATGAGCAGTTCTTC
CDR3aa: CAWGKRSSYNEQFF

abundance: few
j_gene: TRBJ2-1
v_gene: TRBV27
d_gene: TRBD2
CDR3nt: TGTGCCAGCAGTCCGCTGAGACTAGCGGGAGGGGGTGAGCAGTTCTTC
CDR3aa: CASSPLRLAGGGEQFF

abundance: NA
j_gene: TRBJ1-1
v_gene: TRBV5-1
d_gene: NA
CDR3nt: TGCGCCAGCAGCTCACAGGATATGAACACTGAAGCTTTCTTT
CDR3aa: CASSSQDMNTEAFF

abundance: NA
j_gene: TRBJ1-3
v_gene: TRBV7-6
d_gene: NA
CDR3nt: TGTGCCAGCAGCCCCATGGGGGGATCTACTGGAAACACCATATATTTT
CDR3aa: CASSPMGGSTGNTIYF

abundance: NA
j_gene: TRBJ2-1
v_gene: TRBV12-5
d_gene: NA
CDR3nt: TGTGCTAGTGGTTTTGCGGGGCTAGCCAAGAATGAGCAGTTCTTC
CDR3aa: CASGFAGLAKNEQFF

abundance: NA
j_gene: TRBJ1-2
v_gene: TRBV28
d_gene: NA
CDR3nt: TGTGCCAGCAGGACAGGCTATGGCTACACCTTC
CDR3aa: CASRTGYGYTF

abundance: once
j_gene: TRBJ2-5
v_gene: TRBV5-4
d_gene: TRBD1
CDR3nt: TGTGCCAGCAGCCTGCAGGGGGCACAGGAGACCCAGTACTTC
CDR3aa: CASSLQGAQETQYF

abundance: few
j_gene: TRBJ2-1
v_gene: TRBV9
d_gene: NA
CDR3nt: TGTGCCGCGGGTGGGCTAGCTATCCTCTTC
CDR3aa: CAAGGLAILF

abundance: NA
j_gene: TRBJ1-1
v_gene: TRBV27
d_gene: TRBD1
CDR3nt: TGTGCCAGCCGCGGGACAGGAGGCACTGAAGCTTTCTTT
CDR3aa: CASRGTGGTEAFF

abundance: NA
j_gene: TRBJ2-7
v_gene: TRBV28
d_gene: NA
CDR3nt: TGTGCCAGCACCCCATCGGGCGGAGGGGACTACGAGCAGTACTTC
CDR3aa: CASTPSGGGDYEQYF

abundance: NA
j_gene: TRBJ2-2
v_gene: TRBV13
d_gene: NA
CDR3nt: TGTGCCAGCAGCTTAGTCCGTGGGGAGCTGTTTTTT
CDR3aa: CASSLVRGELFF

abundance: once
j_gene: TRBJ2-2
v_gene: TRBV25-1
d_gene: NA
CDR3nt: TGTGCCAGCAGTCCAGGGCAGGACACCGGGGAGCTGTTTTTT
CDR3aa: CASSPGQDTGELFF

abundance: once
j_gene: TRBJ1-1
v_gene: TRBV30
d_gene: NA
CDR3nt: TGTGCCTGGACCCGACAGAACACTGAAGCTTTCTTT
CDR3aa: CAWTRQNTEAFF

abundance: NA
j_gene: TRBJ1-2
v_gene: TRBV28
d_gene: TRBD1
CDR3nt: TGTGCCAGCAGTTTTTGGGGATCGACAGGGGACAGTAACTATGGCTACACCTTC
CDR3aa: CASSFWGSTGDSNYGYTF

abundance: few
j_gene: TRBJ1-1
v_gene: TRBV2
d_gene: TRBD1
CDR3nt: TGTGCCAGCAGTCAGTTCGGACAGGGGAACACTGAAGCTTTCTTT
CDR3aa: CASSQFGQGNTEAFF

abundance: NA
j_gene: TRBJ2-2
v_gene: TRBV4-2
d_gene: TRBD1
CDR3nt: TGTGCCAGCAGCCAGAGTCGACAGGGGAGAACCGGGGAGCTGTTTTTT
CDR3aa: CASSQSRQGRTGELFF

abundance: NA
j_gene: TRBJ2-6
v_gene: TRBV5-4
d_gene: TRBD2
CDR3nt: TGTGCCAGCAGCCTCGGTCGGGGGGGAGCTGGGGCCAACGTCCTGACTTTC
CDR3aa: CASSLGRGGAGANVLTF

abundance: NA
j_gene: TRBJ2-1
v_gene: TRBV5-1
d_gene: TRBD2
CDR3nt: TGCGCCAGCGGCGGGACTAGCGGGTTGAATGAGCAGTTCTTC
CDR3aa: CASGGTSGLNEQFF

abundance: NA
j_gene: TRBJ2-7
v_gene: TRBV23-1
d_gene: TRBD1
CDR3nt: TGCGCCACCACCGGGACAGGGTCCGATTACGACTACGAGCAGTACTTC
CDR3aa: CATTGTGSDYDYEQYF

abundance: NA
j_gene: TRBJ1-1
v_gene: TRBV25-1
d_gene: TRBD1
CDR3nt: TGTGCCAGCAGCGGGACAGGGGTGTACACTGAAGCTTTCTTT
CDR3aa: CASSGTGVYTEAFF

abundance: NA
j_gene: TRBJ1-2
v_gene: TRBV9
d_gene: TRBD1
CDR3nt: TGTGCCAGCAGCCCTAGGGGGGACAGGGCCCATGGCTACACCTTC
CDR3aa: CASSPRGDRAHGYTF

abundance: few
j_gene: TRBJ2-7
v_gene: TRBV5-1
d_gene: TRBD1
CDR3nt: TGCGCCAGCAGCGAACAGGGGGCGGGGGACGAGCAGTACTTC
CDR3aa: CASSEQGAGDEQYF

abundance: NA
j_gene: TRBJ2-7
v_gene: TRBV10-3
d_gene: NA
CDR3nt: TGTGCCATCAGGATCTCAGGGGGGAACGAGCAGTACTTC
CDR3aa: CAIRISGGNEQYF

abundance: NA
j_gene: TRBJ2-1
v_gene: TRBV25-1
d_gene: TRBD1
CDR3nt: TGTGCCAGCAGTTCCTCCGGGACAGGGGGCTACAATGAGCAGTTCTTC
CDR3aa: CASSSSGTGGYNEQFF

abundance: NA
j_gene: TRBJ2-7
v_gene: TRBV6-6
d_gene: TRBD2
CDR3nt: TGTGCCAGCAGTTCTGGAGCGGGGTACGAGCAGTACTTC
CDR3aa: CASSSGAGYEQYF

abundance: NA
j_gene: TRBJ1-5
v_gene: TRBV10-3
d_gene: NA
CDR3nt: TGTGCCATCAGTGAGTCGACTCTTCCTAGCAATCAGCCCCAGCATTTT
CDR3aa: CAISESTLPSNQPQHF

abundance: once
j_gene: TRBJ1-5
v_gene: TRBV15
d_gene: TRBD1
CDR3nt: TGTGCCACCAGCTTTGCATTGGGACAGCATCAGCCCCAGCATTTT
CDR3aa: CATSFALGQHQPQHF

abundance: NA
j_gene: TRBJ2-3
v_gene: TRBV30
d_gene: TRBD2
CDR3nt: TGTGCCTGGAGTCGACTAGCGGGCTACACAGATACGCAGTATTTT
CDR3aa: CAWSRLAGYTDTQYF

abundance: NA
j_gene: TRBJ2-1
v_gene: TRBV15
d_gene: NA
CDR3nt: TGTGCCACCAGCAGGACGACTAGTGGCTACAATGAGCAGTTCTTC
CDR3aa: CATSRTTSGYNEQFF

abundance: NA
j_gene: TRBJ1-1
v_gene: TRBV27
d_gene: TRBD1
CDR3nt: TGTGCCAGCAGTTCAGACGGACAGGGGGCAATCGCTGAAGCTTTCTTT
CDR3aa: CASSSDGQGAIAEAFF

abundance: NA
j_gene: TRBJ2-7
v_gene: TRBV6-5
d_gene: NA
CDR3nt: TGTGCCAGCAGTTACTCCCTAAATTTTTACGAGCAGTACTTC
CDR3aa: CASSYSLNFYEQYF

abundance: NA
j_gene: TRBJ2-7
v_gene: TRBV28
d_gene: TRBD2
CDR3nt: TGTGCCAGCAGCTCCGATGACGAGCGGGAGGCCCGGCCCTACGAGCAGTACTTC
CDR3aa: CASSSDDEREARPYEQYF

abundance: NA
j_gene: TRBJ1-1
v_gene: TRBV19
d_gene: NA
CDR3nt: TGTGCCAGTAGTATCTTTTTTCCGAATGGACTGTCCGGTTTCACTGAAGCTTTCTTT
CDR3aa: CASSIFFPNGLSGFTEAFF

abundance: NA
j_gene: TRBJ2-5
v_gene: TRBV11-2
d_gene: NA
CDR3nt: TGTGCCAGCAGCTTTGGGGCCTCCGAGACCCAGTACTTC
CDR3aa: CASSFGASETQYF

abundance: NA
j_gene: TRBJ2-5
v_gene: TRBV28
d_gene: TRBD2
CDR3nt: TGTGCCAGCAGTTCTAGCGGGAGGGAAGAGACCCAGTACTTC
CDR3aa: CASSSSGREETQYF

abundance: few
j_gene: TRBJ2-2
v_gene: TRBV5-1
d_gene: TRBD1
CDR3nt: TGCGCCACCACCCGGACAGGGGCGTACACCGGGGAGCTGTTTTTT
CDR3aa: CATTRTGAYTGELFF

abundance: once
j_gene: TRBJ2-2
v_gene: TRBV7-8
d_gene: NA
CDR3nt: TGTGCCAGCAGTCCCTACACCGGGGAGCTGTTTTTT
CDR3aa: CASSPYTGELFF

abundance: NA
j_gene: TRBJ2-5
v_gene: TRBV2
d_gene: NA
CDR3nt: TGTGCCAGCAGCGACCGTGGAGGGCCCAGGGAGACCCAGTACTTC
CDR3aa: CASSDRGGPRETQYF

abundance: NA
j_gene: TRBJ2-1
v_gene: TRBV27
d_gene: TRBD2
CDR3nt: TGTGCCAGCAGTTATAGCGGGAGTTCCTACAATGAGCAGTTCTTC
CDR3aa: CASSYSGSSYNEQFF

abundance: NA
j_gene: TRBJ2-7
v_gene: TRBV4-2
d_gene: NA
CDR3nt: TGTGCCAGCAGCCAAAGCAGGGGGGCTAGCTACGAGCAGTACTTC
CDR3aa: CASSQSRGASYEQYF

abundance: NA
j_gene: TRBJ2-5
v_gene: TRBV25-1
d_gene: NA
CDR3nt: TGTGCCAGCAGTGAGGAGGCACTAGGGGAGACCCAGTACTTC
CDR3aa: CASSEEALGETQYF

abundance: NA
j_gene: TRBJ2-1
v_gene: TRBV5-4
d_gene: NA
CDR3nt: TGTGCCAGCAGCTTGGTAGAGGGAGTGAACAATGAGCAGTTCTTC
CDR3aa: CASSLVEGVNNEQFF

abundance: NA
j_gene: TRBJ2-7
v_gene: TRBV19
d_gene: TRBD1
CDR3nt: TGTGCCAGTAGTGTCGGCAGGGGGCCCTACGAGCAGTACTTC
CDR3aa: CASSVGRGPYEQYF

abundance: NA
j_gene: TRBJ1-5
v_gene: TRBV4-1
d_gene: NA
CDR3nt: TGCGCCAGCAGCGCCGGGACTGCCCCACCCAATCAGCCCCAGCATTTT
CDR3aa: CASSAGTAPPNQPQHF

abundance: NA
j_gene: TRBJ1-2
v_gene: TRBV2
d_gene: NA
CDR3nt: TGTGCCAGCGGTTCGGACAAGAACTATGGCTACACCTTC
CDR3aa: CASGSDKNYGYTF

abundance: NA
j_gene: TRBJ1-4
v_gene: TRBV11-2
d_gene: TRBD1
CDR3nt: TGTGCCAGCAGCCCACGGACAGGGGGGAATGAAAAACTGTTTTTT
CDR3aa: CASSPRTGGNEKLFF

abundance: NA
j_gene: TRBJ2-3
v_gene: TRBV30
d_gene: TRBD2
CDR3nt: TGTGCCTGGAGTCCCCCGACTAGCGGCCCAGATACGCAGTATTTT
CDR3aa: CAWSPPTSGPDTQYF